This T cell receptor beta chain stems from a study of T cell changes during pregnancy in multiple sclerosis. Germline V gene data show CDR1 as SNHLY and CDR2 as FYNNEI. The V and J ends lost 7 bases and 0 bases, in that order; junction bases with no gene match: 6. This CDR3 has 15 residues. Method: immunoSEQ multiplex PCR; TCRdb's copy keeps in-frame clones and lacks some. The data show roughly 11,000 clones, around 94% seen once. The chain combines TRBV2 with TRBJ1-3, with TRBD1 identical over 7 bases. This material consisted of CD4+ T cells from peripheral blood mononuclear cells, taken before pregnancy. The clonotype comes from a female donor with multiple sclerosis, enrolled in a pregnancy study. The CDR3: CASTIQGVSGNTIYF. CDR3 nucleotides: TGTGCCAGCACGATTCAGGGGGTCTCTGGAAACACCATATATTTT.